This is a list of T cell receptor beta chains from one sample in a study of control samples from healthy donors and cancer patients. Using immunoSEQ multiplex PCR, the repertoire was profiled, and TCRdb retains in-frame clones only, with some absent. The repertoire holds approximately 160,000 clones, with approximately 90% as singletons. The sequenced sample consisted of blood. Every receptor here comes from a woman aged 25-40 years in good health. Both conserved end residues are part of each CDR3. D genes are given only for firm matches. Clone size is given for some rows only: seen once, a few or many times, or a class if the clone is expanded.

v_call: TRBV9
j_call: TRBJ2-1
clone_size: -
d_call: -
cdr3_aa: CASSVLAGSYNEQFF
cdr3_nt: TGTGCCAGCAGCGTTTTGGCTGGATCCTACAATGAGCAGTTCTTC

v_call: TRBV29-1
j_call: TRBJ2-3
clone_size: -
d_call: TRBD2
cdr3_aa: CSVITVLAGGTADTQYF
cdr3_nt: TGCAGCGTCATCACGGTGTTAGCGGGAGGGACCGCAGATACGCAGTATTTT

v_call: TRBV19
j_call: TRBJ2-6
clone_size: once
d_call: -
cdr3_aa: CASSTTGAGANVLTF
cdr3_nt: TGTGCCAGTAGTACCACTGGTGCTGGGGCCAACGTCCTGACTTTC

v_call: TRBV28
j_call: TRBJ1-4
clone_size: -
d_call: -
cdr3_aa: CASSLPAGGNEKLFF
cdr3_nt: TGTGCCAGCAGCCTCCCTGCAGGCGGTAATGAAAAACTGTTTTTT

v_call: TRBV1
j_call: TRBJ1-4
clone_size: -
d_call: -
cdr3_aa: CTSSQDLLLAVATNEKLFF
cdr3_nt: TGCACCAGCAGCCAAGATCTTCTTCTTGCAGTAGCGACTAATGAAAAACTGTTTTTT

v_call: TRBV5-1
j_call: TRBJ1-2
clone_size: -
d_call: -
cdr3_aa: CASSLSGGSGYTF
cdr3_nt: TGCGCCAGCAGCCTTTCGGGGGGAAGCGGCTACACCTTC

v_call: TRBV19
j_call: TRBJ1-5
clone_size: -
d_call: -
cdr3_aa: CASSISSGNQPQHF
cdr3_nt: TGTGCCAGTAGTATATCGTCGGGCAATCAGCCCCAGCATTTT

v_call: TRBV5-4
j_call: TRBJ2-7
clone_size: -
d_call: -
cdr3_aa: CASRLGALGEQYF
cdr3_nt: TGTGCCAGCAGGTTAGGGGCTCTTGGGGAGCAGTACTTC

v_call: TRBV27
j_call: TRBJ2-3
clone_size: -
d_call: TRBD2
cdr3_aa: CASSLGRAGTDTQYF
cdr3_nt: TGTGCCAGCAGTTTAGGGAGGGCCGGCACAGATACGCAGTATTTT

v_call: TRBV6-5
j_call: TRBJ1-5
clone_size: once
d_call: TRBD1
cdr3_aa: CASRGTGTNQPQHF
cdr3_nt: TGTGCCAGCAGAGGGACAGGGACAAATCAGCCCCAGCATTTT

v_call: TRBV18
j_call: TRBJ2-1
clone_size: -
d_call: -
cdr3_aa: CASSPSGSGGNEQFF
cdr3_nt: TGTGCCAGCTCACCGAGCGGGTCGGGTGGGAATGAGCAGTTCTTC

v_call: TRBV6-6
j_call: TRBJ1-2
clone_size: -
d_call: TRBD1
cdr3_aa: CASGRGQNYGYTF
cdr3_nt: TGTGCCAGCGGAAGGGGACAGAACTATGGCTACACCTTC

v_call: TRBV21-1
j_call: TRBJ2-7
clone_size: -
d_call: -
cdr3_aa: CASRTYEQYF
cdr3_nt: TGTGCCAGCAGGACCTACGAGCAGTACTTC

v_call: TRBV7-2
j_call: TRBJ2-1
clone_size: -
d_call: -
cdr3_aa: CASSSDLYNEQFF
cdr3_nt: TGTGCCAGCAGCTCGGACTTATACAATGAGCAGTTCTTC

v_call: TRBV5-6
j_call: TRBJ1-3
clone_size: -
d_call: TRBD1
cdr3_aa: CASSGKDRLSGNTIYF
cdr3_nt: TGTGCCAGCAGCGGGAAGGACAGGCTCTCTGGAAACACCATATATTTT

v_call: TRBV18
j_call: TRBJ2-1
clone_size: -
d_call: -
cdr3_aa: CASSLIRGNEQFF
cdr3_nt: TGTGCCAGCTCACTCATCCGGGGCAATGAGCAGTTCTTC

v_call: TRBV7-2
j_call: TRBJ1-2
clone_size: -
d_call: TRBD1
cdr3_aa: CASSLDSTGVGGYTF
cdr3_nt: TGTGCCAGCAGCTTAGATAGTACAGGGGTTGGCGGCTACACCTTC

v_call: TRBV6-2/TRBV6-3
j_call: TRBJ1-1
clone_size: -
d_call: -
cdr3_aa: CASSQTSTEAFF
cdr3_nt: TGTGCCAGCAGTCAAACTAGCACTGAAGCTTTCTTT

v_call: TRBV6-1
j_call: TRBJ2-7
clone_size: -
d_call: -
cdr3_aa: CASSDRGWEQYF
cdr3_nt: TGTGCCAGCAGTGACAGGGGTTGGGAGCAGTACTTC

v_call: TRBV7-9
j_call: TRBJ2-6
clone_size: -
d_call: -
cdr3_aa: CASSLGDIRKRAGANVLTF
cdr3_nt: TGTGCCAGCAGCTTAGGGGACATCCGGAAGAGGGCTGGGGCCAACGTCCTGACTTTC